This T cell receptor (beta chain) originates from a study of OX40 agonist ivuxolimab in advanced cancers. As concerns this clone: The antigen is undetermined.

General study points: Near-lowest levels of clonal expansion characterized partial responders at 0.1-3.0 mg/kg.

Sequencing used immunoSEQ multiplex PCR; TCRdb keeps in-frame clones, though not all of them. The sample records some 75,000 clones, approximately 90% being singletons. Germline V gives CDR1 LNHDA, CDR2 SQIVND (reference sequence). The CDR3 has 15 amino acids. V lost 3 bases, J lost 1 base, and 9 bases lay in between. The chain carries TRBV19 and TRBJ2-2; perhaps TRBD1 as D (5 bases). The sequencing used CD4+ or CD8+ T cells sorted from blood, collected in a trial of the OX40 agonist ivuxolimab. The receptor was derived from an adult with an advanced solid tumor such as melanoma, head and neck, liver or kidney cancer. The CDR3 spells CASSILGRNTGELFF. The CDR3, as DNA: TGTGCCAGTAGTATCTTGGGGCGGAACACCGGGGAGCTGTTTTTT.